The T cell receptor (beta chain) under discussion was sequenced for a study of patients and donors after allogeneic stem cell transplantation. TCRdb passed the RT-PCR reads through MiXCR, listing each CDR3 protein once. The sample has 50,000 to 60,000 distinct CDR3 sequences, 10% to 15% seen once; the top ten hold about a third. The germline V gene encodes CDR1 SGHRS and CDR2 YFSETQ. V gave up 4 bases and J gave up 0 bases; unmatched junction bases: 5. The CDR3 loop spans 15 amino acids. A few counts support this clonotype. The material sequenced was blood, either unsorted or a sorted T cell fraction (not recorded which). The chain combines TRBV5-1 with TRBJ2-7; TRBD1 matches 9 bases. This TCR came from a human donor who was either an allogeneic HSCT recipient or a stem cell or donor lymphocyte infusion donor (not recorded which). It is not recorded whose cells these are; they may come from a transplant donor. The CDR3 here is CASSQGQGPSYEQYF. DNA of the CDR3: TGCGCCAGCAGCCAGGGACAGGGACCCTCCTACGAGCAGTACTTC.